Detailed here is one T cell receptor beta chain. Its target is unknown. At one end the junction does not follow the germline gene, possibly because of a read error. Time point of the sample: patch test 1, 2 weeks after DPC sensitization. Indicated treatment: therapeutic diphenylcyclopropenone sensitization with weekly scalp DPC. CDR1 SGHDN and CDR2 FVKESK come from the germline V gene. CDR3 size: 13 residues. In the authors' methods: A per-sample median of about 100,000 TCRs was observed, with counts ranging from roughly 20,000 to 750,000. TCRdb fed the RACE reads into MiXCR, producing one record per CDR3 protein. The V and J calls, along with clone size, are taken from TCRdb and not from the paper's own processing. Of about 71,000 distinct CDR3 sequences in the sample, 9.8% were seen once. The entry originates in a study of human T cells and chemical hapten exposure. Whole-study results and caveats: It was expanded TCRs that formed significantly more large CDR3 similarity clusters than controls did.

The V and J genes are TRBV14 and TRBJ1-3; D is unclear. The receptor's source is a woman in her thirties or forties with alopecia areata. Some clones in this sample may be carry-over from other donors' samples. The material was whole blood, obtained in connection with sensitization to the hapten diphenylcyclopropenone (DPC). CDR3 region: CTSSQYEGNTIYF. The DNA for the CDR3 is TGTACCAGCAGCCAATATGAAGGAAACACCATATATTTT.